The T cell receptor beta chain under discussion was sequenced for a study of cytomegalovirus exposure and HLA in healthy donors. Primers for the PCR totalled 60 Vbeta and 13 Jbeta. Data came from immunoSEQ multiplex PCR; TCRdb stores just in-frame clones and leaves some out. This table holds about 97,000 clones, approximately 73% found once. The CDR3 covers 17 residues. The germline gives CDR1 SGHTA, CDR2 FQGNSA. V lost 5 bases to trimming and J lost 0 bases, with 16 bases between them. A word on this clone: The antigen is unknown.

Notes on the study in general: Most TCR sequences proved rare, with some public TCRs found in many donors. Per a later analysis, HLA-associated TCR beta chains showed more clonal expansion than other, equally common TCR beta chains. Later on, a genetic analysis was performed. It linked a missense variant in DCLRE1C with V- and J-gene trimming of TCR beta.

The gene calls are TRBV7-2 and TRBJ1-4; tentative D call: TRBD1 (5 bases). The specimen was PBMCs. The clonotype originates from a man in his forties in good health and CMV-seronegative. CDR3 loop: CASSVPRTNPTNEKLFF. CDR3 DNA sequence: TGTGCCAGCAGCGTACCGCGGACAAACCCAACTAATGAAAAACTGTTTTTT. The variable domain in full, completed from reference TRBV7-2 and TRBJ1-4, reads GAGVSQSPSNKVTEKGKDVELRCDPISGHTALYWYRQSLGQGLEFLIYFQGNSAPDKSGLPSDRFSAERTGGSVSTLTIQRTQQEDSAVYLCASSVPRTNPTNEKLFFGSGTQLSVL.